The entry below describes one T cell receptor (beta chain). Which antigen it targets is not known. One base away there is no much larger clone; base qualities are not given. From the cysteine up to the phenylalanine, the CDR3 has a length of 13 residues. Just the 39-base CDR3 DNA is kept, in frame starting at base 1. Deep-level sequencing, with a detection sensitivity of one cell in 200,000, was applied to the ex vivo total memory CD4+ samples. Genomic DNA was extracted from cell pellets with the QIAamp DNA Micro Kit, and its quantity and purity were checked by spectrophotometry. Amplification of TCR Vbeta CDR3 regions was performed with the immunoSEQ multiplex PCR assay. The Illumina HiSeq platform was used to sequence the amplicons. The retrieved sequences were 87 nucleotides long and included the CDR3 region. For the original study's pipeline: A clonotype was defined as a unique productive TCR Vbeta nucleotide sequence and was quantified by productive template frequency from ImmunoSEQ Analyzer V3.0. Expanded clonotypes were defined by a threshold at the top 5th percentile of each frequency-ranked repertoire. The R package fossil was used to compute repertoire overlap as Chao-Jaccard, and the R package MASS was used to visualize the overlap by nonmetric multidimensional scaling. Not all clones reach the TCRdb copy of this immuneACCESS table, which keeps in-frame sequences only. Checked studies attribute under half of the gap to unresolved V genes and leave the rest unexplained. The D gene and trimming were derived from the DNA, and the V and J assignments and clone size from that table. A total of about 25,000 clones appear in this sample, 65% to 85% of them only once. The top ten clones comprise roughly 0.88% of the sample.

The source of the sample is a study of human CD4 T cells and Enterobacteriaceae (dated by TCRdb to the early 2020s). Overall results and qualifications from the work: The reactivity of ex vivo clonotypes was inferred solely through the matching of nucleotide sequences to CFSE-low cultures from the same donors. Ex vivo, broadly cross-reactive clonotypes were observed to appear more expanded than specific clonotypes, with 11 of 19 and 21 of 34 being found within the top 5%.

Memory CD4+ T cells were FACS-sorted on a FACSAria III to over 95% purity as all CD4+ cells other than CD45RA+CCR7+CD95- naive cells. Blood from healthy donors was obtained from blood donation centers in Switzerland. Positive selection with CD4 and CD14 magnetic microbeads was used to enrich total CD4+ T cells and monocytes. CD8+, CD14+, CD16+, CD56+, CD19+ and CD25-bright cells were excluded prior to sorting. To assess in vivo expansion of bacteria-reactive clonotypes, total memory CD4+ T cells from two blood donors were sequenced directly ex vivo. Isolation of peripheral blood mononuclear cells from donor blood was performed with Ficoll-Paque Plus.

The chain couples TRBV21-1 to TRBJ2-3; the tabulated D call, TRBD2, remains unverified against the DNA. TRBV21-1 represents a pseudogene. The sample was memory CD4+ T cells from blood. Taken with the paper, the label for cell subset or site translates to: total memory CD4 T cells sorted directly ex vivo, unstimulated. The sequence derives from a human donor in good health. The sequence in DNA is TGTGCCAGCAGCAACCGTTGTACAGATACGCAGTATTTT. Protein translation: CASSNRCTDTQYF.